This T cell receptor (beta chain) was found in a study of blood T cell repertoires in COVID-19. Study-level background: Sites in the United States, Italy and Spain provided acute and convalescent COVID-19 samples.

While infection was still active, Seattle patients were enrolled and then followed longitudinally. Germline values: CDR1 LNHDA, CDR2 SQIVND (reference sequence). The CDR3 loop spans 15 amino acids. The V and J ends lost 3 bases and 8 bases, in that order; junction bases with no gene match: 8. Source study methods: Reference gene primer amplification in the assay estimated nucleated cell counts. Sequencing used immunoSEQ multiplex PCR; TCRdb keeps in-frame clones, though not all of them. V, J and clone size are those of that table, while D and trimming were read from the DNA. Of some 270,000 clones in the sample, roughly 88% were seen once.

The clonotype comes from a human donor with COVID-19, enrolled during active disease. The donor label of this sample is uncertain. What was sequenced was peripheral blood. The V gene is TRBV19, the J gene TRBJ1-2; 11 bases align to TRBD1. CDR3 protein: CASSITGQGAGGYTF. Here the CDR3 DNA reads TGTGCCAGTAGTATTACCGGACAGGGGGCTGGGGGCTACACCTTC.